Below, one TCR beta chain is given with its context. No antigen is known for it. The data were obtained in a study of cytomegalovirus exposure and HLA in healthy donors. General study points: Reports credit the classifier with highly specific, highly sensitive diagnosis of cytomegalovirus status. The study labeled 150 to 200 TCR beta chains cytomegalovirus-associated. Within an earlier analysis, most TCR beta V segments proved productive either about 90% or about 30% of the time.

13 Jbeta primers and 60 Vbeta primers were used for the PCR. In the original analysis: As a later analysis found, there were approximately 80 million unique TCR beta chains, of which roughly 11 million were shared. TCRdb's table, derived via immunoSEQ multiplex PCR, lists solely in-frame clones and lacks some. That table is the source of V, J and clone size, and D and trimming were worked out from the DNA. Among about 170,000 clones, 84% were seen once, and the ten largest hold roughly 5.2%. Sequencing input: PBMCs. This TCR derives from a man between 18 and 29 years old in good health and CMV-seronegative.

CDR3 in DNA: TGTGCCAGCAGTGAAAGTGGCAGACAAGAGACCCAGTACTTC. Its protein is CASSESGRQETQYF. The chain combines TRBV6-1 with TRBJ2-5, with unresolved D. This CDR3 is built from 14 residues. Trimming cost V 2 bases and J 2 bases, with 9 bases left between them. The germline V gene encodes CDR1 MNHNS and CDR2 SASEGT.